This TCR beta chain comes out of a study of T cell repertoires in cytomegalovirus infection. Study results and limitations: Clonotype analysis showed dominance of the ex vivo response by HLA-C-restricted CMV-specific TCR beta clonotypes.

From the reads, TCRdb called clonotypes with MiXCR, one entry per CDR3 protein. The table has roughly 500,000 distinct CDR3 sequences, more than 30% seen once. V lost 3 bases to trimming and J lost 9 bases, with 22 bases between them. CDR3 size: 16 residues. CDR1 and CDR2 (germline): MNHGY, SAAAGT. Concerning this clonotype: Its specificity is unknown.

The sample in question was cultured PBMCs, obtained from culture after CMV antigen stimulation. The sequence derives from a human donor in good health (CMV status not recorded). Some clones in this sample may be carry-over from other donors' samples. V is TRBV6-8 and J is TRBJ2-3; D may be TRBD1 (7 bases). The CDR3: CASSYYRGAGKGTQYF. In nucleotides, the CDR3 is TGTGCCAGCAGTTATTACAGGGGCGCGGGGAAGGGCACGCAGTATTTT.